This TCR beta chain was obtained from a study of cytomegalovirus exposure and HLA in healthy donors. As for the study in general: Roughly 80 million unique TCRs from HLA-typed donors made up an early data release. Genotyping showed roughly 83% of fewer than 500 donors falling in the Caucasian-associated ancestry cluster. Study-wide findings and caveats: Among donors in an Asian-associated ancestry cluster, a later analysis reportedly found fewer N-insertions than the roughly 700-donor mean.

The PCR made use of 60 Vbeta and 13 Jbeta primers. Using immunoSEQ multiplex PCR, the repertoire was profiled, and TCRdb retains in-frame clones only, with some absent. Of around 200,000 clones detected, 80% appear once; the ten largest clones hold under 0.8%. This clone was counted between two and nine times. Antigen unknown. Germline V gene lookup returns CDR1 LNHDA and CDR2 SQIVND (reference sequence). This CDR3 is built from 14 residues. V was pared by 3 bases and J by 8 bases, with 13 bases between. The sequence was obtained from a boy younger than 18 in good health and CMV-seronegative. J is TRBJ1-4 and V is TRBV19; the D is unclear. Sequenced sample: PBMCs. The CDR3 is CASSIGVLGEKLFF. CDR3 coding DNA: TGTGCCAGTAGTATCGGGGTTTTAGGAGAAAAACTGTTTTTT.